This T cell receptor (beta chain) was observed in a study of blood T cell repertoires in COVID-19. For the study at large: Samples taken during acute and convalescent COVID-19 were collected in the United States, Italy and Spain.

Per the study methods: Amplification of reference gene primers provided the estimated nucleated cell counts. Some clones are missing from TCRdb's copy, which holds only in-frame ones; the method was immunoSEQ multiplex PCR. The DNA gave D and trimming, while V, J and clone size come from that table. Among 61,000 or so clones listed, approximately 79% were seen once. This CDR3 comprises 18 residues. Germline CDR1 and CDR2: GTSNPN and SVGIG (reference sequence). V gave up 1 base and J gave up 0 bases, with 20 bases separating them. The sequenced sample was peripheral blood. This sequence originates from a woman aged 70-85 years with acute or convalescent COVID-19. The chain employs TRBV30 and TRBJ2-3; perhaps TRBD1 as D (6 bases). As DNA, the CDR3 is TGTGCCTGGAGTGAGGCAGGGGCGTATAACCCTAGCACAGATACGCAGTATTTT. Translating it yields CAWSEAGAYNPSTDTQYF.